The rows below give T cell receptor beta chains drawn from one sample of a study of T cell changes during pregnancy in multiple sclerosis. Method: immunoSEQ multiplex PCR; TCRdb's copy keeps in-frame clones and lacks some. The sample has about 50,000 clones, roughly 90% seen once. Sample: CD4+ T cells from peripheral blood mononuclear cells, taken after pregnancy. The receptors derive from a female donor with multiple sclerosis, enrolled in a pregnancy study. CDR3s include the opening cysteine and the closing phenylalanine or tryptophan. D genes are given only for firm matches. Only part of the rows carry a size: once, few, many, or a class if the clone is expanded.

CASSLRVGSSYNEQFF TGTGCCAGCAGTTTACGGGTGGGGAGCTCCTACAATGAGCAGTTCTTC TRBJ2-1 TRBV27 - -
CASTSRTGNGYTF TGTGCCAGCACGAGCCGGACAGGGAATGGCTACACCTTC TRBJ1-2 TRBV6-1 - TRBD1
CASSGTPGNTIYF TGTGCCAGTAGCGGGACACCAGGAAACACCATATATTTT TRBJ1-3 TRBV19 - -
CASSGSSDNEQFF TGTGCCAGCAGCGGTAGCTCGGACAATGAGCAGTTCTTC TRBJ2-1 TRBV11-3 - -
CASSPGGTYNEQFF TGTGCCAGCTCACCAGGAGGGACCTACAATGAGCAGTTCTTC TRBJ2-1 TRBV18 - -
CASTPGVGETQYF TGTGCCAGCACCCCCGGGGTGGGAGAGACCCAGTACTTC TRBJ2-5 TRBV6-6 - -
CAWSAVNEQFF TGTGCCTGGAGTGCAGTCAATGAGCAGTTCTTC TRBJ2-1 TRBV30 - -
CASSQPGQTDEKLFF TGTGCCAGTAGTCAGCCGGGACAGACGGATGAAAAACTGTTTTTT TRBJ1-4 TRBV19 - TRBD1
CASSQGLAGGQETQYF TGCGCCAGCAGCCAAGGACTAGCGGGAGGGCAAGAGACCCAGTACTTC TRBJ2-5 TRBV4-1 - TRBD2
CASSQQGLTRYGYTF TGCGCCAGCAGCCAGCAAGGACTGACCCGCTATGGCTACACCTTC TRBJ1-2 TRBV4-1 - -
CASSFKPGLEETQYF TGTGCCAGCAGCTTCAAACCGGGACTAGAGGAGACCCAGTACTTC TRBJ2-5 TRBV7-8 - TRBD2
CASSRVTGRETQYF TGTGCCAGCAGTCGCGTTACAGGCAGGGAGACCCAGTACTTC TRBJ2-5 TRBV6-5 - -
CASSRGDRIKPLAYGYTF TGTGCCAGCAGTAGAGGGGACAGGATTAAACCCCTCGCCTATGGCTACACCTTC TRBJ1-2 TRBV5-5 - TRBD1
CAWSDRFNEKLFF TGTGCCTGGAGTGACAGGTTTAATGAAAAACTGTTTTTT TRBJ1-4 TRBV30 few -
CASSEAGTGAHEQFF TGTGCCAGTAGTGAAGCCGGGACAGGGGCCCATGAGCAGTTCTTC TRBJ2-1 TRBV19 - TRBD1
CASSAKGVTGHGNQPQHF TGTGCCAGCAGCGCAAAGGGGGTCACAGGGCATGGCAATCAGCCCCAGCATTTT TRBJ1-5 TRBV7-9 - -
CASSQDLASGRGTDTQYF TGTGCCAGCAGCCAAGATCTGGCGAGCGGGAGGGGTACAGATACGCAGTATTTT TRBJ2-3 TRBV4-2 - TRBD2
CASSDSGLAIGELFF TGTGCCAGCAGTGACTCGGGACTAGCGATTGGGGAGCTGTTTTTT TRBJ2-2 TRBV6-4 - TRBD2
CASSELAGGPTGELFF TGTGCCAGCAGCGAACTAGCGGGAGGGCCGACCGGGGAGCTGTTTTTT TRBJ2-2 TRBV5-6 - TRBD2
CASSPRDRLLADF TGTGCCAGCAGCCCCCGGGACAGGTTGCTAGCGGACTTC TRBJ2-4 TRBV5-8 once -
CASSLRGAGGTNTEAFF TGTGCCAGCAGCTTGAGGGGTGCCGGGGGTACGAACACTGAAGCTTTCTTT TRBJ1-1 TRBV5-4 - -
CASSRRTYTGELFF TGTGCCAGCAGCCGAAGGACTTACACCGGGGAGCTGTTTTTT TRBJ2-2 TRBV11-1 - -
CASSAGIETEAFF TGTGCCAGTAGTGCGGGGATCGAGACTGAAGCTTTCTTT TRBJ1-1 TRBV19 - -
CASSLVGSYGYTF TGTGCCAGCAGCTTAGTAGGGAGCTATGGCTACACCTTC TRBJ1-2 TRBV7-2 - -
CASSLTQGVGGYTF TGTGCCAGCAGCTTGACACAGGGAGTGGGTGGCTACACCTTC TRBJ1-2 TRBV5-6 - -
CASSERGHEQYF TGCGCCAGCAGTGAGAGGGGTCACGAGCAGTACTTC TRBJ2-7 TRBV10-2 - -
CASSRTGGEVSYEQYF TGCGCCAGCAGCCGGACGGGGGGGGAAGTTTCCTACGAGCAGTACTTC TRBJ2-7 TRBV5-1 - TRBD2
CASSLGLAGGSEQYF TGTGCCAGCAGTCTCGGACTAGCGGGAGGTTCCGAGCAGTACTTC TRBJ2-7 TRBV6-5 - TRBD2
CASSPQGANGNTIYF TGTGCCAGCAGTCCACAGGGGGCGAATGGAAACACCATATATTTT TRBJ1-3 TRBV27 - TRBD1
CASSRGGTGGQPQHF TGTGCCAGCAGCCGGGGGGGGACGGGGGGTCAGCCCCAGCATTTT TRBJ1-5 TRBV11-2 - -
CASSPVRGRSPLHF TGTGCCAGCAGCCCAGTGAGGGGGCGTTCACCCCTCCACTTT TRBJ1-6 TRBV11-2 - TRBD1
CASSIFRTGTVRYGYTF TGTGCCAGTAGTATTTTCAGGACAGGAACCGTCCGATATGGCTACACCTTC TRBJ1-2 TRBV19 once TRBD1
CASSPGQPYGYTF TGTGCCAGCTCACCCGGACAGCCCTATGGCTACACCTTC TRBJ1-2 TRBV18 - -
CASTRPGLAGGSETQYF TGTGCCAGCACCCGGCCGGGACTAGCGGGAGGATCGGAGACCCAGTACTTC TRBJ2-5 TRBV28 - TRBD2
CASAGSYGYTF TGTGCCAGCGCCGGGTCCTATGGCTACACCTTC TRBJ1-2 TRBV5-4 - -
CASSQDYSYGYTF TGTGCCAGCAGCCAAGATTACAGCTATGGCTACACCTTC TRBJ1-2 TRBV14 many -
CASSLGGSGQTQYF TGTGCCAGCAGCTTAGGCGGGAGCGGGCAGACCCAGTACTTC TRBJ2-5 TRBV7-2 - TRBD2
CASSVGTGNEKLFF TGTGCCAGCAGCGTAGGCACAGGGAATGAAAAACTGTTTTTT TRBJ1-4 TRBV9 - -
CASSRDTANYGYTF TGCGCCAGCAGCAGGGACACCGCTAACTATGGCTACACCTTC TRBJ1-2 TRBV5-1 - -
CASMGGRAFEQFF TGTGCCAGCATGGGCGGGAGGGCCTTTGAGCAGTTCTTC TRBJ2-1 TRBV6-1 - TRBD2
CASSLSPSGQPQHF TGTGCCAGCAGCTTGTCGCCCAGCGGGCAGCCCCAGCATTTT TRBJ1-5 TRBV5-4 - -
CSVVGRASGANEQFF TGCAGCGTTGTAGGTAGGGCTAGCGGTGCCAATGAGCAGTTCTTC TRBJ2-1 TRBV29-1 - TRBD2
CAWSGGQNQPQHF TGTGCCTGGAGTGGAGGACAGAATCAGCCCCAGCATTTT TRBJ1-5 TRBV30 - -
CASSGERLHYNEQFF TGTGCCAGCAGTGGGGAGCGGTTACACTACAATGAGCAGTTCTTC TRBJ2-1 TRBV2 once -
CASSIDRGVYEQYF TGTGCCAGTAGTATAGACAGGGGTGTCTACGAGCAGTACTTC TRBJ2-7 TRBV19 - -
CASSSRLTSGSSSNEQFF TGCGCCAGCAGCTCCCGATTGACTAGCGGGAGCTCTTCTAATGAGCAGTTCTTC TRBJ2-1 TRBV5-1 - TRBD2